This TCR beta chain was found in a study of radiation and T cells in renal cell carcinoma (dated by TCRdb to 2018 to 2020). The study in broad terms: A total of roughly 53 samples underwent TCR beta sequencing, made up of approximately 26 tumors and roughly 27 peripheral blood samples. Across all 53 samples, several million unique CDR3 nucleotide sequences encoding roughly 2,800,000 unique CDR3 amino acid sequences were identified.

Measured from the cysteine to the phenylalanine, the CDR3 is 15 residues long. The retained sequence is limited to the CDR3, 45 bases, with the frame set at the first base. Here V drops 8 bases and J drops 0 bases, and the junction holds 7 bases not matched to any gene. Based on the germline V gene, the CDR1 and CDR2 sequences are SGHRS and YFSETQ. Points the paper makes about the study in general: Only small tumor regions of 0.95 to 1 g were available, so intratumoral heterogeneity was not captured. Compared with controls, irradiated tumors had higher TCR clonality, as the top 100 clonotypes made up an average of about 54% of the repertoire, versus around 43% in nephrectomy-only tumors. With a single-armed trial design, the study had no way to address how radiation dose or scheduling affects the TCR repertoire. Compared with control tumors, irradiated tumors had a greater number of dominant CDR3 motifs, and those motifs took up a bigger portion of the repertoire. Because no pretreatment tumor biopsies were available, whether clonotypes were present in the tumor at baseline could not be determined. In blood, the top tumor clonotypes increased between baseline and 2 weeks post-radiation and then shrank by 4 weeks, which suggests that tumor-resident clones expanded only transiently.

Read against the paper, the sample's time point label means: tumor resected at nephrectomy. Taken with the paper, the label for treatment or condition translates to: 15 Gy SBRT to primary tumor, nephrectomy 4 weeks later. Samples were obtained from a clinical trial, in which 15 Gy stereotactic body radiation therapy was delivered to primary renal cell carcinomas and nephrectomy was performed 4 weeks later. All patients had renal cell carcinoma with clear cell pathology. Tumor processing involved mechanical dissociation, digestion with collagenase/hyaluronidase at 37 degrees C, handling in gentleMACS C tubes, and storage in liquid nitrogen. The QIAamp DNA Blood Mini Kit (Qiagen) was used to prepare genomic DNA for TCR sequencing. The analyses included only samples that passed all quality control checks. Notes on this clone: The antigen it recognizes is unknown. Base qualities were left out, and no much larger clone turns up one base away.

TCR beta libraries were generated from genomic DNA with the immunoSEQ kit, following the manufacturer's recommendations. To prepare the libraries, a first multiplex PCR with proprietary primers was run, followed by a second PCR that added unique barcodes, and a bead cleanup was done after each round. A positive control reaction and a negative control reaction, both provided in the kit, were run with every batch of samples. The final libraries underwent checking on an Agilent 4200 TapeStation D1000 ScreenTape, volumetric pooling, and quantification by qPCR. Sequencing was performed on an Illumina NextSeq500 with a MidOutput 150-cycle cartridge, and 156 Read1 and 15 Index1 cycles were run with kit custom primers. The pooled library was loaded at around 1 pM with an approximately 20% PhiX control spike-in. Per the original workflow: Vendor-processed data were analyzed in R, and a clonotype was defined as all T cells sharing the same CDR3 nucleotide sequence. For clone abundance analyses, frequencies were normalized to the 10,000 most abundant clones in each sample. Before analysis, public T cell clones were removed, and these numbered fewer than six per sample on average. The dominant motif analysis was done with ImmunoMap using the PAM10 matrix, a gap penalty of 30, and a homology threshold of 0.3, and motifs with a cumulative frequency of at least 0.01 were considered dominant. Tumor-enriched and baseline blood-enriched clonotypes were defined by at least a 32-fold difference in abundance between compartments. Tumor-blood repertoire similarity was measured with the Baroni-Urbani and Buser coefficient, and group comparisons used two-tailed Wilcoxon tests in R. TCRdb took over this immuneACCESS table, retaining in-frame rearrangements with V and J assigned. Such tables are incomplete; in checked studies, under half of the missing clones stem from an unresolved V gene, and the remainder is unexplained. D and trimming were read from the DNA, whereas the V and J calls and clone size are those reported in that table. Within this sample are around 15,000 clones, with 64% of them counted one time only. Roughly 27% of the sample lies in the top ten.

The receptor chain draws on TRBV5-1 and TRBJ2-1; 8 bases in the junction line up with TRBD2. The TCR was taken from a woman between 65 and 79 years old with renal cell carcinoma. The sequenced sample was tumor tissue, obtained from a patient whose treatment included radiotherapy and nephrectomy. The sequenced DNA is TGCGCCAGTCAACTAGCGGTCAGCTCCTACAATGAGCAGTTCTTC. Translated, it gives CASQLAVSSYNEQFF.